The 25 T cell receptor beta chains below were found in one sample sequenced in a study of blood T cell repertoires in COVID-19. Generated by immunoSEQ multiplex PCR, the TCRdb table keeps only in-frame clones and is missing some. The table lists around 260,000 clones, approximately 90% of them singletons. Sequenced material: peripheral blood. The receptors were gathered from a woman younger than 45 with COVID-19, enrolled during active disease.

CDR3: CAWRTGGNSPLHF. CDR3 nucleotide sequence: TGTGCCTGGAGGACAGGGGGGAATTCACCCCTCCACTTT. The chain carries TRBV30 and TRBJ1-6; 9 positions match TRBD1. Trimming cost V 3 bases and J 7 bases; bases outside gene matches: 1. CDR1 and CDR2 from the germline V gene are GTSNPN and SVGIG (reference sequence). The CDR3 runs to 13 residues.

This chain connects TRBV27 to TRBJ2-7; 10 bases are shared with TRBD1. J lost 5 bases, V lost 6 bases, and 4 bases had no gene match. The CDR3 covers 13 residues. CDR1 MNHEY and CDR2 SMNVEV come from the germline V gene (reference sequence). Here the CDR3 reads CASSDRGQDEQYF. For the CDR3, the DNA is TGTGCCAGCAGCGACAGGGGGCAGGACGAGCAGTACTTC.

There are a few counts of this clone. The V call is TRBV6-5, the J call TRBJ2-7; TRBD1 might be the D (5 bases). Trimming cost V 6 bases and J 1 base, with 7 bases left between them. The germline CDR1 and CDR2 sequences are MNHEY and SVGAGI. The CDR3 is 12 amino acids. The CDR3 DNA follows: TGTGCCAGCAGGAAGGGGTCCTACGAGCAGTACTTC. Amino acids: CASRKGSYEQYF.

The CDR3 loop reads CAISEGPSSYEQYF. The CDR3, as DNA: TGTGCCATCAGTGAGGGGCCAAGTTCCTACGAGCAGTACTTC. The gene calls are TRBV10-3 and TRBJ2-7; D ambiguous. Between the trimmed V and J ends, which lost 2 bases and 1 base, there was a span of 9 bases. Germline CDR1 is ENHRY and CDR2 is SYGVKD. The CDR3 has 14 residues.

The chain employs TRBV5-1 and TRBJ1-3; TRBD1 agrees at 8 bases. The CDR3 has 14 amino acids. Germline-derived CDR1 and CDR2 are SGHRS and YFSETQ. Trimming cost V 4 bases and J 6 bases; bases outside gene matches: 6. Written as DNA, the CDR3 is TGCGCCAGCAGCATCGGACAGGGCGAAAACACCATATATTTT. This encodes CASSIGQGENTIYF. The full variable domain, rest sourced from reference TRBV5-1 and TRBJ1-3, is KAGVTQTPRYLIKTRGQQVTLSCSPISGHRSVSWYQQTPGQGLQFLFEYFSETQRNKGNFPGRFSGRQFSNSRSEMNVSTLELGDSALYLCASSIGQGENTIYFGEGSWLTVV.

On this clone itself: The limits of the CDR3 on the DNA are not certain, so only TCRdb's listed CDR3 is given. J is TRBJ2-1 and V is TRBV9; the listed D gene, TRBD2, was not tested against the DNA. Counting both end residues, the CDR3 totals 15 amino acids. Germline-derived CDR1 and CDR2 are SGDLS and YYNGEE. Here the CDR3 reads CASSAASGFPLWQFF.

The rearrangement links TRBV18 to TRBJ2-3; 7 nucleotides match TRBD1. V dropped 6 bases and J dropped 0; count of bases not matched to a gene: 3. The CDR3 consists of 14 residues. The germline V gene encodes CDR1 KGHSH and CDR2 LQKENI. In nucleotides, the CDR3 is TGTGCCAGCTCGGGGACAGTGAGCACAGATACGCAGTATTTT. It is translated as CASSGTVSTDTQYF.

The rearrangement uses TRBV18 and TRBJ2-1; perhaps TRBD2 as D (5 bases). CDR1 and CDR2 (germline): KGHSH, LQKENI. Trimming removed 3 bases at V and 4 bases at J, with 10 bases between. The CDR3 loop spans 14 amino acids. In nucleotides, the CDR3 is TGTGCCAGCTCACCCGAACTAGATTACAATGAGCAGTTCTTC. It specifies CASSPELDYNEQFF.

The gene calls are TRBV4-1 and TRBJ2-1, with 7 bases lining up with TRBD2. The germline V gene has CDR1 MGHRA and CDR2 YSYEKL. The CDR3 contains 16 residues. Germline trimming cut 2 bases from V and 3 bases from J; bases unmatched to any gene: 7. For the CDR3, the DNA is TGCGCCAGCAGCCAACCACTAGCGAAAGACTACAATGAGCAGTTCTTC. This sequence encodes CASSQPLAKDYNEQFF.

This chain connects TRBV19 to TRBJ1-2, with 7 positions matching TRBD1. The ends lost 3 bases at V and 6 bases at J; junction bases unmatched: 16. The CDR3 has 17 amino acids. Germline-derived CDR1 and CDR2 are LNHDA and SQIVND (reference sequence). CDR3 protein: CASSISLTGYRGDGYTF. In DNA form, the CDR3 reads TGTGCCAGTAGTATTTCCTTGACAGGGTACCGGGGAGATGGCTACACCTTC.

This clone occurred once. The rearrangement joins TRBV30 to TRBJ1-1; no clear D gene. Germline loops: CDR1 GTSNPN, CDR2 SVGIG (reference sequence). V lost 0 bases and J lost 1, with 18 bases in between. The CDR3 length is 17 residues. In DNA form, the CDR3 reads TGTGCCTGGAGTGTAAATGCTCTTAGCGGAACGAACACTGAAGCTTTCTTT. Its protein is CAWSVNALSGTNTEAFF.

The chain is built from TRBV5-1 and TRBJ2-5, with 8 bases identical to TRBD2. The V and J ends lost 4 bases and 3 bases, in that order; junction bases with no gene match: 8. The CDR3 loop spans 15 amino acids. CDR1 and CDR2 from the germline V gene are SGHRS and YFSETQ. This CDR3 reads CASSPRAAGEETQYF. DNA for the CDR3: TGCGCCAGCAGCCCGCGGGCAGCGGGAGAAGAGACCCAGTACTTC.

CDR3 coding DNA: TGTGCCAGCAGCCGACCCGGGACAGGGGGCGCGGGGCAAGAGACCCAGTACTTC. It is translated as CASSRPGTGGAGQETQYF. This sequence joins TRBV3-1 (or the pseudogene TRBV3-2) and TRBJ2-5; 12 nucleotides match TRBD1. Germline V gene lookup returns CDR1 LGHDT and CDR2 YNNKEL (reference sequence). The trim removed 4 bases at V and 2 bases at J, leaving 11 bases unmatched. The CDR3 contains 18 residues.

The chain combines TRBV19 with TRBJ2-2, with 9 bases fitting TRBD1. J was trimmed by 4 bases and V by 1 base; bases with no gene match: 4. The CDR3 totals 16 residues. Germline V gives CDR1 LNHDA, CDR2 SQIVND (reference sequence). This chain's CDR3 is CASSIGGQGITGELFF. Written as DNA, the CDR3 is TGTGCCAGTAGTATAGGGGGACAGGGTATCACCGGGGAGCTGTTTTTT. Drawing the rest from reference TRBV19 and TRBJ2-2, the complete variable domain is DGGITQSPKYLFRKEGQNVTLSCEQNLNHDAMYWYRQDPGQGLRLIYYSQIVNDFQKGDIAEGYSVSREKKESFPLTVTSAQKNPTAFYLCASSIGGQGITGELFFGEGSRLTVL.

The rearrangement uses TRBV30 and TRBJ1-6, with a tentative D call TRBD1 (5 bases). Between the trimmed V and J ends, which lost 0 bases and 8 bases, there was a span of 11 bases. Germline values: CDR1 GTSNPN, CDR2 SVGIG (reference sequence). This CDR3 is built from 14 residues. In DNA form, the CDR3 reads TGTGCCTGGAGTGTATCAGGGAAGGATTCACCCCTCCACTTT. Encoded protein: CAWSVSGKDSPLHF.

The gene calls are TRBV7-8 and TRBJ2-2; no clear D gene. CDR3 length: 14 residues. Trimming cost V 2 bases and J 8 bases, with 12 bases left between them. The germline V gene has CDR1 SGHVS and CDR2 FQNEAQ. The CDR3 reads CASSLWADGGELFF. CDR3 DNA sequence: TGTGCCAGCAGCTTATGGGCCGACGGAGGGGAGCTGTTTTTT.

The J gene is TRBJ2-7, the V gene TRBV2; no definite D call. The CDR3 is 12 amino acids. Germline V gene lookup returns CDR1 SNHLY and CDR2 FYNNEI. V lost 3 bases and J lost 6, with 9 bases in between. CDR3 in amino acids: CASSDRVREQYF. Written as DNA, the CDR3 is TGTGCCAGCAGTGATCGAGTGCGCGAGCAGTACTTC. Filled out from reference TRBV2 and TRBJ2-7, the complete variable domain reads EPEVTQTPSHQVTQMGQEVILRCVPISNHLYFYWYRQILGQKVEFLVSFYNNEISEKSEIFDDQFSVERPDGSNFTLKIRSTKLEDSAMYFCASSDRVREQYFGPGTRLTVT.

The chain uses TRBV7-9 and TRBJ2-7; the match to TRBD2 covers 9 bases. The V and J ends lost 3 bases and 5 bases, in that order; junction bases with no gene match: 8. The germline gives CDR1 SEHNR, CDR2 FQNEAQ (reference sequence). The CDR3 is 15 residues long. The CDR3, as DNA: TGTGCCAGCAGCTTTCATAGCGGGAGTGGCGACGAGCAGTACTTC. Translation gives CASSFHSGSGDEQYF.

This clone has more than one count but fewer than ten. V gene TRBV5-6 combines with J gene TRBJ2-3; D is ambiguous. The CDR3 runs 15 residues. Germline V gene lookup returns CDR1 SGHDT and CDR2 YYEEEE. Trimming took 3 bases from V and 6 from J, leaving 17 bases between them. The DNA for the CDR3 is TGTGCCAGCAGCTCTAGTCCCCTCGCTCAGGATACGCAGTATTTT. Amino acids: CASSSSPLAQDTQYF.

This clone was picked up a small number of times. The chain uses TRBV5-1 and TRBJ2-5; 8 nucleotides agree with TRBD1. J was trimmed by 4 bases and V by 6 bases; bases with no gene match: 11. CDR1 SGHRS and CDR2 YFSETQ come from the germline V gene. This CDR3 has 15 amino acids. As DNA, the CDR3 is TGCGCCAGCAAATTGTGGACAGGGAGTTTAGAGACCCAGTACTTC. This gives the protein CASKLWTGSLETQYF.

The chain combines TRBV18 with TRBJ1-5; 10 bases fit TRBD1. Germline V lookup: CDR1 KGHSH, CDR2 LQKENI. This CDR3 is built from 14 residues. The ends lost 4 bases at V and 5 bases at J; junction bases unmatched: 2. CDR3 sequence: CASSQGQGYQPQHF. The DNA of the CDR3 is TGTGCCAGCTCACAGGGACAGGGGTATCAGCCCCAGCATTTT.

The gene calls are TRBV5-1 and TRBJ1-3, with 7 bases matching TRBD1. This CDR3 has 15 amino acids. The germline gives CDR1 SGHRS, CDR2 YFSETQ. J gave up 1 base and V 4 bases, and 5 bases lay outside the gene matches. The CDR3 DNA sequence: TGCGCCAGCAGCCCTCAGACAGGGTCTGGAAACACCATATATTTT. It specifies CASSPQTGSGNTIYF.

The rearrangement uses TRBV27 and TRBJ2-6; 8 bases are shared with TRBD1. After removal of 6 bases from V and 3 bases from J, the junction contained 1 base not matched to a gene. The CDR3 sequence is 14 residues long. Germline values: CDR1 MNHEY, CDR2 SMNVEV (reference sequence). The CDR3 DNA sequence: TGTGCCAGCAGCGACAGGGGTGGGGCCAACGTCCTGACTTTC. It is translated as CASSDRGGANVLTF. Using reference TRBV27 and TRBJ2-6 for the parts outside the CDR3, the full variable domain is EAQVTQNPRYLITVTGKKLTVTCSQNMNHEYMSWYRQDPGLGLRQIYYSMNVEVTDKGDVPEGYKVSRKEKRNFPLILESPSPNQTSLYFCASSDRGGANVLTFGAGSRLTVL.

The rearrangement links TRBV5-4 to TRBJ2-5; 8 positions match TRBD1. The CDR3 extends over 14 amino acids. With 4 bases clipped from V and 1 base from J, the junction kept 3 bases outside the gene matches. The germline CDR1 and CDR2 sequences are SGHNT and YYREEE (reference sequence). Here the CDR3 reads CASSLTGGQETQYF. The CDR3 DNA follows: TGTGCCAGCAGCCTCACAGGGGGCCAAGAGACCCAGTACTTC.

The chain employs TRBV15 and TRBJ2-1, with 13 bases matching TRBD2. CDR1 is LNHNV, CDR2 YYDKDF, per germline (reference sequence). The CDR3 is 15 residues long. J lost 8 bases, V lost 3 bases, and 4 bases had no gene match. This CDR3 is CATSRGTSGEDEQFF. In DNA, the CDR3 is TGTGCCACCAGCAGGGGGACTAGCGGGGAGGATGAGCAGTTCTTC.